The 13 T cell receptor beta chains below were found in one sample sequenced in a study of identical twins (TCRdb year 2016). The library was built by means of 5' RACE. The instrument given in TCRdb is Illumina HiSeq 2000. Clones were called with MiXCR by TCRdb after fastp trimmed the public reads at Q25, and only in-frame beta chains were retained. CDR3 protein duplicates are merged, each entry listing the most common genes and DNA. For this sample there are hundreds of thousands of distinct CDR3 sequences; around a sixth appear just once. Jointly, the top ten make up around 13% of the sample. This same sample was also part of a study on T cells expressing NK-cell markers.

The sequenced sample was PBMCs. These receptors all come from a woman under 30 in good health.

This clonotype appeared many times. The chain combines TRBV21-1 with TRBJ2-1; the table's D call, TRBD1, was not checked against the DNA. TRBV21-1 is marked as a pseudogene. The CDR3 runs to 16 residues. This chain's CDR3 is CASSKGQGSSYNEQFF. The CDR3 DNA reads TGTGCCAGCAGCAAAGGACAGGGCAGCTCCTACAATGAGCAGTTCTTC.

The J gene is TRBJ2-1, the V gene TRBV5-6, with no clear D. Trimming took off 4 bases at V and 0 bases at J, with 14 bases between the two ends. This CDR3 spans 16 amino acids. CDR1 SGHDT and CDR2 YYEEEE come from the germline V gene. CDR3 nucleotides: TGTGCCAGCAGCCCGCCCAAGGAGAGCTCCTACAATGAGCAGTTCTTC. This encodes CASSPPKESSYNEQFF.

This clonotype has just a few counts. The CDR3 is CASSRGPLTYEQYF. The CDR3 bases are TGTGCCAGCAGTCGTGGGCCGCTAACCTACGAGCAGTACTTC. The gene calls are TRBV7-2 and TRBJ2-7; D remains ambiguous. Trimming stripped 6 bases from V and 2 bases from J, with 14 bases between. Per germline, CDR1 SGHTA and CDR2 FQGNSA. This CDR3 contains 14 residues.

This clonotype was seen a few times. The chain links TRBV7-2 to TRBJ2-3; 9 positions agree with TRBD2. Per the germline V gene, CDR1 is SGHTA and CDR2 is FQGNSA. Trimming took 4 bases from V and 4 from J; bases not matched to a gene: 3. The CDR3 runs to 14 residues. In DNA form, the CDR3 reads TGTGCCAGCAGCTCGGGACTAGCCGCAGATACGCAGTATTTT. This sequence encodes CASSSGLAADTQYF.

The chain is built from TRBV9 and TRBJ1-2; possibly TRBD1 for D (5 bases). Trimming took off 4 bases at V and 4 bases at J, with 17 bases between the two ends. Germline CDR1 SGDLS, CDR2 YYNGEE. The CDR3 has 15 amino acids. The CDR3 DNA reads as TGTGCCAGCAGCCCCAGAACCGAGGGACGCTATGGCTACACCTTC. This encodes CASSPRTEGRYGYTF.

The table lists this clonotype with a few counts. The chain has TRBV6-1 and TRBJ2-3; D is undetermined. This CDR3 spans 14 amino acids. Germline CDR1 reads MNHNS; CDR2 reads SASEGT. Trimming shortened V by 3 bases and J by 2 bases, and 9 bases separated the two germline ends. CDR3 sequence: CASSDLGLTDTQYF. CDR3 DNA: TGTGCCAGCAGTGACCTCGGGCTCACAGATACGCAGTATTTT.

V is TRBV29-1 and J is TRBJ2-4; D possibly corresponds to TRBD2 (5 bases). V lost 2 bases and J lost 8, with 13 bases in between. This CDR3 contains 13 residues. Germline CDR1 is SQVTM and CDR2 is ANQGSEA. CDR3 bases: TGCAGCGTTGAACAAGGACCAGCGGACATTCAGTACTTC. This translates into CSVEQGPADIQYF.

V gene TRBV27 combines with J gene TRBJ2-1; 11 bases line up with TRBD1. The germline gives CDR1 MNHEY, CDR2 SMNVEV (reference sequence). Losses at the gene ends were 3 bases for V and 12 bases for J; bases not matched to a gene: 13. CDR3 length: 16 residues. The CDR3 here is CASSLSLRTGGSVQFF. The CDR3 coding sequence is TGTGCCAGCAGTTTGTCATTACGGACAGGGGGCTCTGTGCAGTTCTTC.

V and J are TRBV20-1 and TRBJ2-1, with D maybe TRBD2 (6 bases). The germline V and J ends were trimmed by 4 bases and 0 bases, with 16 bases remaining between them. Germline CDR1 is DFQATT and CDR2 is SNEGSKA (reference sequence). This CDR3 is 16 amino acids long. The CDR3 sequence is CSAKRREQLSYNEQFF. The CDR3 DNA reads TGCAGTGCTAAGCGGCGGGAACAACTCTCCTACAATGAGCAGTTCTTC.

The CDR3 sequence: CASTLLGRGDEQFF. The DNA of the CDR3 is TGTGCCAGCACTCTTTTGGGCCGCGGGGATGAGCAGTTCTTC. The chain uses TRBV12-3 or TRBV12-4 and TRBJ2-1; the D gene is possibly TRBD2 (6 bases). The CDR3 has 14 residues. Between the trimmed V and J ends, which lost 7 bases and 8 bases, there was a span of 18 bases.

This clonotype has a handful of counts. This chain connects TRBV5-1 to TRBJ1-2; D might be TRBD1 (6 bases). The CDR3 consists of 14 residues. V was trimmed by 6 bases and J by 8 bases, leaving 20 bases between them. Germline CDR1 reads SGHRS; CDR2 reads YFSETQ. CDR3 protein: CASKGENYPGGYTF. In DNA, the CDR3 is TGCGCCAGCAAGGGGGAGAATTACCCGGGAGGCTACACCTTC.

The chain links TRBV12-5 to TRBJ2-1; D uncertain. CDR1 and CDR2 from the germline V gene are LGHNT and FRNRAP. V was cut by 0 bases and J by 8 bases, with 11 bases left in between. This CDR3 has 14 amino acids. The chain's CDR3 is CASGLVSRIHEQFF. Written as DNA, the CDR3 is TGTGCTAGTGGTTTGGTGAGTAGGATCCATGAGCAGTTCTTC.

The chain has TRBV20-1 and TRBJ2-1; D might be TRBD1 (5 bases). This CDR3 has 15 residues. CDR1 is DFQATT, CDR2 SNEGSKA, per germline (reference sequence). Trimming left V 1 base short and J 5 bases short, with 15 bases between. The CDR3 region has the DNA TGCAGTGCTAGAGGGGGCACTTCCCTTAACAATGAGCAGTTCTTC. Translating it yields CSARGGTSLNNEQFF.